This T cell receptor beta chain was recovered during a study of T cells in Graves' hyperthyroidism and ophthalmopathy. Findings and caveats of the study: Ophthalmopathy got predicted by the model a median about 6.7 months before its onset. Blood shared most expanded thyroid clonotypes above 0.001.

On this clonotype itself: Its antigen is not identified. One junction end does not reproduce the germline sequence, and a read error may be involved.

Per the germline V gene, CDR1 is LNHDA and CDR2 is SQIVND (reference sequence). The CDR3 runs to 17 residues. Patients affected by ophthalmopathy presented a Clinical Activity Score of at least 3, a NOSPECS grade of at least 4, and disease duration below 3 months. Orbital computed tomography, thyroid ultrasound, serum thyroxine and TRAb, and clinical symptoms together informed the diagnoses. Amplified TCR beta CDR3 regions derived from RNA transcripts. First-round RT-PCR with HTBI primers amplified the TCR CDR3 region. TCRdb fed the multiplex PCR reads into MiXCR, producing one record per CDR3 protein. The sample carries about 500,000 distinct CDR3 sequences, approximately 17% recorded once.

This rearrangement joins TRBV19 to TRBJ1-3; 11 bases are a match to TRBD1. Sequenced sample: blood. The receptor's source is a woman aged 18-29 years with Graves' ophthalmopathy. CDR3 residues: CASSPGTGGTSGTTIYF. CDR3 DNA: TGTGCCAGTAGTCCTGGGACAGGGGGGACCTCTGGAACCACCATATATTTT.